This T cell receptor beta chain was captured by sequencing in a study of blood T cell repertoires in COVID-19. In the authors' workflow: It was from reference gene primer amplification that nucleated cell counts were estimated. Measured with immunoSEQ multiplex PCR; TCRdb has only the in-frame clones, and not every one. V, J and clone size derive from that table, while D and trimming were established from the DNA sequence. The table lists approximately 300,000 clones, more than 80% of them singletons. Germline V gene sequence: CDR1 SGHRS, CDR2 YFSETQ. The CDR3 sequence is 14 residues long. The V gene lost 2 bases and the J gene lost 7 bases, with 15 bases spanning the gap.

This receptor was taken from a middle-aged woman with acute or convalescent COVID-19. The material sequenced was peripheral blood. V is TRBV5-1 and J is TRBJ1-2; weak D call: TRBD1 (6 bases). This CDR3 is CASSLQPGQFGYTF. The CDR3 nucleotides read TGCGCCAGCAGCTTACAGCCGGGACAATTTGGCTACACCTTC. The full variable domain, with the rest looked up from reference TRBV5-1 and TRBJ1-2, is KAGVTQTPRYLIKTRGQQVTLSCSPISGHRSVSWYQQTPGQGLQFLFEYFSETQRNKGNFPGRFSGRQFSNSRSEMNVSTLELGDSALYLCASSLQPGQFGYTFGSGTRLTVV.